These 7 T cell receptor beta chains came from one sample sequenced in a study of T cell changes during pregnancy in multiple sclerosis. Generated by immunoSEQ multiplex PCR, the TCRdb table keeps only in-frame clones and is missing some. Of tens of thousands of clones listed, about 96% were seen once; the top ten hold under 1.2%. Sample: peripheral blood, taken in the second trimester of pregnancy. These receptor sequences come from a female donor with multiple sclerosis, enrolled in a pregnancy study.

V gene TRBV7-3 combines with J gene TRBJ2-3; the match to TRBD2 covers 9 bases. This CDR3 is built from 14 residues. V lost 5 bases, J lost 2 bases, and 2 bases stayed unmatched. Germline assignment: CDR1 SGHTA and CDR2 FQGTGA. The CDR3 nucleotides are TGTGCCAGCAGCCCTAGCGGGAACACAGATACGCAGTATTTT. This codes for CASSPSGNTDTQYF.

The chain has TRBV7-6 and TRBJ1-1; possible D gene TRBD1, 5 bases. V was shortened by 5 bases and J by 4 bases, with 11 bases between the two germline ends. This CDR3 comprises 13 residues. Germline values: CDR1 SGHVS, CDR2 FNYEAQ. In nucleotides, the CDR3 is TGTGCCAGCAGCGCCAGGGAGGGCACTGAAGCTTTCTTT. Encoded protein: CASSAREGTEAFF.

The chain is built from TRBV19 and TRBJ1-2; TRBD1 matches at 7 bases. Germline lookup yields CDR1 LNHDA and CDR2 SQIVND (reference sequence). CDR3 size: 15 residues. J gave up 8 bases and V 0 bases, and 9 bases lay outside the gene matches. The DNA of the CDR3 is TGTGCCAGTAGTATAGACCGAGACAGGGTAGGAGGCTACACCTTC. Its translation: CASSIDRDRVGGYTF. Using reference TRBV19 and TRBJ1-2 for the parts outside the CDR3, the full variable domain is DGGITQSPKYLFRKEGQNVTLSCEQNLNHDAMYWYRQDPGQGLRLIYYSQIVNDFQKGDIAEGYSVSREKKESFPLTVTSAQKNPTAFYLCASSIDRDRVGGYTFGSGTRLTVV.

The chain recombines TRBV21-1 with TRBJ2-2; the D call in the table, TRBD1, was not verified against the DNA. TRBV21-1 corresponds to a pseudogene. This CDR3 region has 22 residues. The CDR3 loop reads CASSKVLIIDKGQGSDTGELFF. The CDR3 DNA reads as TGTGCCAGCAGCAAAGTGCTGATAATCGATAAGGGACAGGGATCGGACACCGGGGAGCTGTTTTTT.

The V call is TRBV15, the J call TRBJ1-1; D is undetermined. V was shortened by 0 bases and J by 0 bases, with 11 bases between the two germline ends. Germline V gene data show CDR1 as LNHNV and CDR2 as YYDKDF (reference sequence). The CDR3 runs to 16 residues. CDR3 region: CATSRDMGRMNTEAFF. The CDR3 coding sequence is TGTGCCACCAGCAGAGATATGGGGAGAATGAACACTGAAGCTTTCTTT.

V usage is TRBV2 and J usage is TRBJ1-1; D remains unclear. Germline V gene lookup returns CDR1 SNHLY and CDR2 FYNNEI. The CDR3 covers 14 residues. The ends were cut back, 0 bases at V and 4 bases at J, with 9 bases in the middle. Written as DNA, the CDR3 is TGTGCCAGCAGTGAAGCCCCGGGGAGCACTGAAGCTTTCTTT. Translated: CASSEAPGSTEAFF.

CDR3 sequence reads: CASSPLPGQGVGGYTF. DNA of the CDR3: TGTGCCAGCAGTCCCCTCCCGGGACAGGGGGTAGGGGGCTACACCTTC. The genes are TRBV27 and TRBJ1-2, with 11 bases matching TRBD1. The CDR3 has 16 amino acids. Germline lookup yields CDR1 MNHEY and CDR2 SMNVEV (reference sequence). V dropped 5 bases and J dropped 8; count of bases not matched to a gene: 13.